This T cell receptor (beta chain) is drawn from a study of T cells after yellow fever vaccination. On this clonotype itself: What it recognizes is unknown.

CDR1 is MNHEY, CDR2 SVGEGT, per germline. V was pared by 0 bases and J by 7 bases, with 7 bases between. The CDR3 extends over 13 amino acids. TCRdb re-analysed the 5' RACE reads in MiXCR, keeping a single row per CDR3 protein. This table has approximately 110,000 distinct CDR3 sequences, roughly 8.9% appearing once. Study results and caveats: Post-booster repertoires again held most primary-vaccination clones (96% CD4, 75% to 90% CD8). Abundant clonotypes from the bulk population could have been carried over as contaminants into FACS-sorted repertoires.

Sequencing used CD8+ T cells sorted from PBMCs, obtained 45 days after the yellow fever booster vaccination. The rearrangement joins TRBV6-2 or TRBV6-3 to TRBJ2-1; D remains unclear. The TCR originated in a man aged 25-40 years who received the YFV17D yellow fever vaccine. CDR3 nucleotide sequence: TGTGCCAGCAGTTACTCGTCCCAGAATGAGCAGTTCTTC. Translating it yields CASSYSSQNEQFF.